This TCR beta chain was retrieved from a study of brain T cells in children with intractable seizures. As for this clone: Antigen specificity is unknown.

Findings of the study overall: Clones missing pre-surgery may reflect undersampling of that blood sample. Patients' HCMV serostatus was unknown; virus specificity rests on CDR3 similarity alone.

Indicated time point: blood from clinic visit 5 months post-surgery; TSC patient then seizure free. Sequencing was limited to surgery cases with top T cell transcript signatures in brain tissue. Pre-surgery treatment included at least one anti-epileptic drug. The assay was immunoSEQ multiplex PCR, and TCRdb's table has in-frame clones only and misses some. Here the sample spans under 400,000 clones, roughly 93% being singletons. CDR3 size: 15 residues. CDR1 is MDHEN and CDR2 is SYDVKM in the germline V gene. Trimming stripped 7 bases from V and 3 bases from J, with 18 bases between. This TCR derives from a boy younger than two with tuberous sclerosis and intractable seizures. The input for sequencing was peripheral blood, taken less than 6 months after surgery. The V call is TRBV28, the J call TRBJ1-1; D remains ambiguous. CDR3 nucleotide sequence: TGTGCCAGCAATCAAGGATCAGTGTTTTACACTGAAGCTTTCTTT. It specifies CASNQGSVFYTEAFF.